This entry lists 14 T cell receptor beta chains sequenced from one sample in a study of spatial heterogeneity in lung cancer. One entry per CDR3 protein results from TCRdb running MiXCR on the 5' RACE reads. The repertoire has fewer than 16,000 distinct CDR3 sequences, about 3.9% of them found once; the top ten carry roughly 10%. As for time point: sample taken at primary tumor resection. The sequenced sample was normal lung tissue next to the tumor, obtained at surgery. The receptors were sampled from a male donor with early-stage non-small cell lung cancer.

This clonotype was seen at least ten times. The library was designed around alpha chains, so this beta chain is a stray read whose abundance carries little weight. The CDR3 region has the DNA TGCGCCAGCAGCCTGGAACCAGCTAGCGGGAGAGAGACCCAGTACTTC. Its protein is CASSLEPASGRETQYF. The chain carries TRBV5-1 and TRBJ2-5, with TRBD2 matching over 10 bases. The germline V gene encodes CDR1 SGHRS and CDR2 YFSETQ. Trimming took 4 bases from V and 4 from J; bases not matched to a gene: 10. CDR3 size: 16 residues.

This clonotype has at least ten counts. Being off target in a library aimed at alpha chains, this beta chain has a size of little meaning. This chain links TRBV5-1 with TRBJ2-4; D ambiguous. Trimming shortened V by 0 bases and J by 0 bases, and 7 bases separated the two germline ends. This CDR3 has 15 amino acids. Germline lookup yields CDR1 SGHRS and CDR2 YFSETQ. The CDR3 DNA follows: TGCGCCAGCAGCTTGGCCACGGTAGCCAAAAACATTCAGTACTTC. This encodes CASSLATVAKNIQYF.

Concerning this clonotype: This beta chain represents an off-target read in a library built for alpha chains; its size is of limited meaning. The chain links TRBV6-5 to TRBJ2-7, with D perhaps matching TRBD2 (5 bases). This CDR3 comprises 16 residues. V dropped 4 bases and J dropped 2 bases, with 18 bases sitting between them. CDR1 MNHEY and CDR2 SVGAGI come from the germline V gene. As DNA, the CDR3 is TGTGCCAGCAGTTTGGGAGTAGGTAGGCCCACCTACGAGCAGTACTTC. Protein product: CASSLGVGRPTYEQYF.

This clonotype was counted many times. With the library built for alpha chains, this beta chain is off target and its frequency is not meaningful. The CDR3 nucleotides are TGTGCCAGCAGCGTTTCCGGGACAGATAACTATGGCTACACCTTC. Its protein product is CASSVSGTDNYGYTF. The chain has TRBV7-3 and TRBJ1-2; 7 bases agree with TRBD1. Germline values: CDR1 SGHTA, CDR2 FQGTGA. This CDR3 region has 15 residues. The J segment lost 1 base and the V segment lost 5 bases, leaving 7 bases of the junction unmatched. Complete variable domain (other parts from reference TRBV7-3 and TRBJ1-2): GAGVSQTPSNKVTEKGKYVELRCDPISGHTALYWYRQSLGQGPEFLIYFQGTGAADDSGLPNDRFFAVRPEGSVSTLKIQRTERGDSAVYLCASSVSGTDNYGYTFGSGTRLTVV.

This clonotype was picked up many times. This beta chain turned up in a library designed for alpha chains; as an off-target read, its abundance says little. The chain links TRBV4-3 to TRBJ2-7, with 8 bases lining up with TRBD1. Germline V CDR1 and CDR2: LGHNA, YSLEER. V lost 4 bases to trimming and J lost 6 bases; unmatched junction nucleotides: 8. The CDR3 has 14 amino acids. CDR3 protein: CASSPQTGVGEQYF. The CDR3 bases are TGCGCCAGCAGCCCTCAGACAGGGGTCGGCGAGCAGTACTTC.

The table lists this clonotype with many counts. With the library built for alpha chains, this beta chain is off target and its frequency is not meaningful. V usage is TRBV6-5 and J usage is TRBJ2-3, with 8 bases lining up with TRBD2. Germline CDR1 MNHEY, CDR2 SVGAGI. The CDR3 is 19 amino acids. The V segment lost 0 bases and the J segment 0 bases; nucleotides outside the gene matches: 11. CDR3 bases: TGTGCCAGCAGTTACTCTGACGGGACTAGTCGTCCTAGCACAGATACGCAGTATTTT. This codes for CASSYSDGTSRPSTDTQYF.

This clonotype was counted many times. Being off target in a library aimed at alpha chains, this beta chain has a size of little meaning. The CDR3 here is CAWSELQETQYF. CDR3 nucleotides: TGTGCCTGGAGCGAACTACAAGAGACCCAGTACTTC. The V gene is TRBV30, the J gene TRBJ2-5, with D uncertain. The CDR3 contains 12 residues. Germline values: CDR1 GTSNPN, CDR2 SVGIG (reference sequence). V was pared by 3 bases and J by 2 bases, with 7 bases between.

This clonotype has at least ten counts. This beta chain turned up in a library designed for alpha chains; as an off-target read, its abundance says little. The chain joins TRBV3-1 to TRBJ2-7; 12 positions match TRBD2. CDR1 and CDR2 (germline): LGHDT, YNNKEL (reference sequence). The trim removed 1 base at V and 4 bases at J, leaving 8 bases unmatched. The CDR3 has 17 residues. The CDR3 DNA reads TGTGCCAGCAGCCAAGCCTCGACTAGCGGGAGTAGGTACGAGCAGTACTTC. This sequence encodes CASSQASTSGSRYEQYF.

Within the sample, this clonotype is medium-sized. Because the library targeted alpha chains, this beta chain is an off-target read whose size means little. V usage is TRBV19 and J usage is TRBJ2-2; 10 bases agree with TRBD1. This CDR3 is 16 amino acids long. Germline loops: CDR1 LNHDA, CDR2 SQIVND (reference sequence). The ends lost 5 bases at V and 4 bases at J; junction bases unmatched: 7. The CDR3 spells CASSVDRGRITGELFF. In DNA, the CDR3 is TGTGCCAGTAGTGTTGACAGGGGGCGCATCACCGGGGAGCTGTTTTTT.

This clonotype has a count of ten or more. Little can be read into the size of this beta chain, an off-target read in a library designed for alpha chains. The CDR3 DNA sequence: TGTGCCAGCACCCGACTAGCGGAGGAAGGTGAGCAGTTCTTC. The encoded protein is CASTRLAEEGEQFF. This sequence joins TRBV4-2 and TRBJ2-1; 9 nucleotides agree with TRBD2. The CDR3 totals 14 residues. After removal of 7 bases from V and 9 bases from J, the junction contained 10 bases not matched to a gene. In germline, CDR1 is LGHNA, CDR2 YNFKEQ.

This clonotype was observed at least ten times. A library made for alpha chains picked up this beta chain off target, so its size means little. The chain carries TRBV6-6 and TRBJ2-7; unclear D gene. Trimming left V 6 bases short and J 5 bases short, with 11 bases between. This CDR3 contains 12 residues. Germline CDR1 is MNHNY and CDR2 is SVGAGI (reference sequence). CDR3 sequence: CASSPMPNEQYF. DNA of the CDR3: TGTGCCAGCAGCCCCATGCCCAACGAGCAGTACTTC.

This clonotype appeared many times. For a library built for alpha chains, this beta chain is a stray read; little rests on its size. The chain carries TRBV28 and TRBJ2-1; possibly TRBD2 for D (7 bases). Per the germline V gene, CDR1 is MDHEN and CDR2 is SYDVKM. CDR3 size: 14 residues. Trimming stripped 6 bases from V and 9 bases from J, with 18 bases between. CDR3 residues: CASSPGGGGGEQFF. The CDR3, as DNA: TGTGCCAGCAGCCCTGGCGGGGGAGGGGGTGAGCAGTTCTTC.

Concerning this clonotype itself: The library was built for alpha chains, so this beta chain is an off-target read and its size means little. The chain employs TRBV28 and TRBJ2-3, with D perhaps TRBD2 (6 bases). The CDR3 is 15 amino acids. Looked up from germline, CDR1 is MDHEN and CDR2 is SYDVKM. V was cut by 6 bases and J by 5 bases, with 18 bases left in between. The CDR3 DNA sequence: TGTGCCAGCAGGAATAGCGGTTTTGCACAAGATACGCAGTATTTT. This codes for CASRNSGFAQDTQYF.

This clonotype was observed a few times. The library was prepared for alpha chains; this beta chain is a stray read, so its frequency means little. The chain uses TRBV6-5 and TRBJ2-2; possibly TRBD1 for D (6 bases). CDR3 length: 14 residues. V gave up 5 bases and J gave up 4 bases, with 11 bases separating them. Germline V gene sequence: CDR1 MNHEY, CDR2 SVGAGI. CDR3 amino acids: CASSLPDSTGELFF. DNA for the CDR3: TGTGCCAGCAGTCTCCCGGACAGCACCGGGGAGCTGTTTTTT.